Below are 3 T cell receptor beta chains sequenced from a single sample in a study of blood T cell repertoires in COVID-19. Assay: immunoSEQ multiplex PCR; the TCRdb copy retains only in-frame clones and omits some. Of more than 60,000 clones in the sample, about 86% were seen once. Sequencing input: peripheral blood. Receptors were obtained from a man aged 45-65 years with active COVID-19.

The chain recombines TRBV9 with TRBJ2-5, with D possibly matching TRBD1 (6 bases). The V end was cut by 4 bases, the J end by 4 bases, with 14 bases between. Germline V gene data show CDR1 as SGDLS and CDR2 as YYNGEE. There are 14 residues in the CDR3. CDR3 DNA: TGTGCCAGCAGCTCCCGGGGCAGGGGAGAGACCCAGTACTTC. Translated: CASSSRGRGETQYF.

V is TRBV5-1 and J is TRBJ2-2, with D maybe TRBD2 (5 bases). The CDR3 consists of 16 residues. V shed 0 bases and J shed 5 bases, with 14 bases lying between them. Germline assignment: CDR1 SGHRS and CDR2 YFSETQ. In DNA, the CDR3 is TGCGCCAGCAGCTTGGAGGCCGGGATTTGGACCGGGGAGCTGTTTTTT. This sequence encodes CASSLEAGIWTGELFF. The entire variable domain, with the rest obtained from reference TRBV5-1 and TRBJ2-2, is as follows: KAGVTQTPRYLIKTRGQQVTLSCSPISGHRSVSWYQQTPGQGLQFLFEYFSETQRNKGNFPGRFSGRQFSNSRSEMNVSTLELGDSALYLCASSLEAGIWTGELFFGEGSRLTVL.

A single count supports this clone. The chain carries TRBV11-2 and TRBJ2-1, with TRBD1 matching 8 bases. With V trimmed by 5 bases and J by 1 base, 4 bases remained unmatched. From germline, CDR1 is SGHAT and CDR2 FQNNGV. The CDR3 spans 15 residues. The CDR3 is CASSSNRGSYNEQFF. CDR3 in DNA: TGTGCCAGCAGCAGTAACAGGGGGTCCTACAATGAGCAGTTCTTC.